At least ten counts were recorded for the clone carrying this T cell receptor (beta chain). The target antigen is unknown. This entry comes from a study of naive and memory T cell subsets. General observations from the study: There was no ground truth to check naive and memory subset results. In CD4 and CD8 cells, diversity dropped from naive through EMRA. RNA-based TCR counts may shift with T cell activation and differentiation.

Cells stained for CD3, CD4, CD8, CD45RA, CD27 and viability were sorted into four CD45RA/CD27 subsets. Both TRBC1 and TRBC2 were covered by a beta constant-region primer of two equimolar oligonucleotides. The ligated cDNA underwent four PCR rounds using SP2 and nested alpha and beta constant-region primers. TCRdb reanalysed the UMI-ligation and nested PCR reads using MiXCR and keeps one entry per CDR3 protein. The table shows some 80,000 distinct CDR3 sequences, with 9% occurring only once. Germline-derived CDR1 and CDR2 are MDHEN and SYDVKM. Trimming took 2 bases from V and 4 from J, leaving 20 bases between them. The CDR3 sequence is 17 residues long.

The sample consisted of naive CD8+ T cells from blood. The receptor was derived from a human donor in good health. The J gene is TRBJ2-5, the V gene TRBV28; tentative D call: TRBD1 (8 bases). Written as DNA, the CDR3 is TGTGCCAGCAGTTTAATACGGACAGGGAGGGTCGGAGAGACCCAGTACTTC. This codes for CASSLIRTGRVGETQYF.